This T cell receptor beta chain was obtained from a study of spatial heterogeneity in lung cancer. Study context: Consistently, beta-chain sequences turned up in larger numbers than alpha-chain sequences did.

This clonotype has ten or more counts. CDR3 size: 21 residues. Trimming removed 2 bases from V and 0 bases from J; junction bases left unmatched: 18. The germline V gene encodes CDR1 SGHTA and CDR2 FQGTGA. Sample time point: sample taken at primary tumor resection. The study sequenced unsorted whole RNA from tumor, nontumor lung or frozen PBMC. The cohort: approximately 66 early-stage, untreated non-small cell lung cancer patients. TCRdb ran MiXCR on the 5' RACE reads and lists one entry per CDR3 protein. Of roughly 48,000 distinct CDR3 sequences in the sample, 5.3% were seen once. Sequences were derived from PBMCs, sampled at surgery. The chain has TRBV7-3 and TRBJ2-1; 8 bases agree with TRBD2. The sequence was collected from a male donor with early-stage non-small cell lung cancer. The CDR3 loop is CASSLPPRGAFGRDSYNEQFF. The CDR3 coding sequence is TGTGCCAGCAGCTTACCTCCTCGAGGGGCATTCGGGAGGGACTCCTACAATGAGCAGTTCTTC.